This entry lists 27 T cell receptor beta chains sequenced from one sample in a study of cytomegalovirus exposure and HLA in healthy donors. The PCR used 60 Vbeta and 13 Jbeta primers. Sequencing used immunoSEQ multiplex PCR; TCRdb keeps in-frame clones, though not all of them. This table has about 190,000 clones, over 70% appearing once. Sequenced sample: PBMCs. The receptors shown here come from a woman under 30 in good health and CMV-seronegative.

This chain uses TRBV29-1 with TRBJ1-1, with D unclear. CDR1 and CDR2 from the germline V gene are SQVTM and ANQGSEA. Trimming shortened V by 3 bases and J by 6 bases, and 14 bases separated the two germline ends. CDR3 length: 13 residues. This CDR3 reads CSVDSLGSPEAFF. CDR3 nucleotide sequence: TGCAGCGTTGATAGCCTCGGAAGCCCTGAAGCTTTCTTT.

This clone was counted only a few times. The chain is built from TRBV15 and TRBJ2-7, with D possibly TRBD1 on 5 matching bases. The CDR3 consists of 16 residues. Germline CDR1 reads LNHNV; CDR2 reads YYDKDF (reference sequence). V was pared by 0 bases and J by 4 bases, with 16 bases between. Here the CDR3 DNA reads TGTGCCACCAGCAGAGATCCCCAGGACACCATATACGAGCAGTACTTC. Its protein is CATSRDPQDTIYEQYF.

The chain combines TRBV7-2 with TRBJ2-7; 9 nucleotides match TRBD2. There are 15 residues in the CDR3. CDR1 and CDR2 (germline): SGHTA, FQGNSA. V was pared by 1 base and J by 1 base, with 2 bases of the junction left unmatched. The CDR3: CASSLGTSVSYEQYF. As DNA, the CDR3 is TGTGCCAGCAGCTTAGGGACTAGCGTTTCCTACGAGCAGTACTTC. Full variable domain (remainder filled in from reference TRBV7-2 and TRBJ2-7): GAGVSQSPSNKVTEKGKDVELRCDPISGHTALYWYRQSLGQGLEFLIYFQGNSAPDKSGLPSDRFSAERTGGSVSTLTIQRTQQEDSAVYLCASSLGTSVSYEQYFGPGTRLTVT.

V usage is TRBV4-1 and J usage is TRBJ2-7; 9 bases map to TRBD1. Germline V lookup: CDR1 MGHRA, CDR2 YSYEKL. This CDR3 is 15 amino acids long. V was pared by 4 bases and J by 1 base, with 5 bases of the junction left unmatched. CDR3 region: CASSPTGQGSYEQYF. In nucleotides, the CDR3 is TGCGCCAGCAGCCCAACGGGACAGGGTTCCTACGAGCAGTACTTC.

The chain combines TRBV6-5 with TRBJ1-1; D uncertain. This CDR3 contains 14 residues. Germline loops: CDR1 MNHEY, CDR2 SVGAGI. The V gene lost 2 bases and the J gene lost 0 bases, with 7 bases spanning the gap. The CDR3 spells CASSYADMNTEAFF. In nucleotides, the CDR3 is TGTGCCAGCAGTTACGCGGATATGAACACTGAAGCTTTCTTT.

Here the CDR3 reads CAISDGAGNTEAFF. DNA of the CDR3: TGTGCCATCAGTGATGGCGCAGGGAACACTGAAGCTTTCTTT. The chain combines TRBV10-3 with TRBJ1-1; D remains ambiguous. This CDR3 region has 14 residues. Germline-derived CDR1 and CDR2 are ENHRY and SYGVKD. Trimming removed 3 bases from V and 1 base from J, with 9 bases in between.

This chain connects TRBV28 to TRBJ2-1, with 14 nucleotides matching TRBD2. The CDR3 contains 16 residues. The V gene's germline CDR1 is MDHEN and CDR2 SYDVKM. The V gene end was trimmed by 3 bases and the J gene end by 8 bases; junction bases not matched to a gene: 6. DNA for the CDR3: TGTGCCAGCAGTTTCCTAGGGACTAGCGGGAGCGATGAGCAGTTCTTC. Its translation: CASSFLGTSGSDEQFF.

With regard to this clone: One end of the junction varies from germline; a read error may be responsible. The chain combines TRBV11-2 with TRBJ1-3; 7 nucleotides agree with TRBD1. Germline-derived CDR1 and CDR2 are SGHAT and FQNNGV. The CDR3 has 16 residues. CDR3 DNA sequence: TGTGCCAGCAGTTTAGATACAGGGGTTTTTAGAAACACCATATATTTT. Encoded protein: CASSLDTGVFRNTIYF.

The chain uses TRBV5-4 and TRBJ2-2; 7 nucleotides line up with TRBD1. Germline CDR1 reads SGHNT; CDR2 reads YYREEE (reference sequence). V shed 3 bases and J 6 bases; nucleotides not matched to a gene: 5. CDR3 length equals 14 residues. The CDR3 loop reads CASSYVQGAGELFF. DNA for the CDR3: TGTGCCAGCAGCTACGTCCAGGGGGCCGGGGAGCTGTTTTTT. Full variable domain (outside the CDR3, taken from reference TRBV5-4 and TRBJ2-2): ETGVTQSPTHLIKTRGQQVTLRCSSQSGHNTVSWYQQALGQGPQFIFQYYREEENGRGNFPPRFSGLQFPNYSSELNVNALELDDSALYLCASSYVQGAGELFFGEGSRLTVL.

Here the CDR3 reads CASSEHTGHTEAFF. As DNA, the CDR3 is TGTGCCAGCAGTGAACACACAGGACACACTGAAGCTTTCTTT. J is TRBJ1-1 and V is TRBV25-1, with TRBD1 as a possible D gene (5 bases). The germline V gene has CDR1 MGHDK and CDR2 SYGVNS. V lost 2 bases and J lost 3, with 10 bases in between. This CDR3 has 14 amino acids.

This chain joins TRBV5-1 and TRBJ1-4; D call uncertain. The germline CDR1 and CDR2 sequences are SGHRS and YFSETQ. The CDR3 is made up of 15 amino acids. V lost 1 base and J 7 bases, leaving 14 bases between the germline ends. CDR3 residues: CASSLSGFESEKLFF. In DNA, the CDR3 is TGCGCCAGCAGCTTGTCCGGGTTTGAAAGTGAAAAACTGTTTTTT.

The rearrangement links TRBV10-2 to TRBJ2-2, with D possibly TRBD1 on 5 matching bases. V was clipped by 0 bases and J by 3 bases, with 8 bases between them. CDR3 length: 15 amino acids. CDR1 is WSHSY, CDR2 SAAADI, per germline. CDR3 sequence: CASSESQGYTGELFF. The CDR3 region has the DNA TGCGCCAGCAGTGAGTCCCAGGGTTACACCGGGGAGCTGTTTTTT.

About this clone itself: At the DNA level, this CDR3 is encoded by other sequences in the same sample as well. The genes are TRBV30 and TRBJ1-2; possible D gene TRBD1, 6 bases. Germline V gene data show CDR1 as GTSNPN and CDR2 as SVGIG (reference sequence). Trimming shortened V by 5 bases and J by 0 bases, and 10 bases separated the two germline ends. The CDR3 has 13 amino acids. The CDR3 is CAWSPGANYGYTF. CDR3 DNA sequence: TGTGCCTGGTCTCCAGGGGCTAACTATGGCTACACCTTC. Full variable domain (missing parts from reference TRBV30 and TRBJ1-2): SQTIHQWPATLVQPVGSPLSLECTVEGTSNPNLYWYRQAAGRGLQLLFYSVGIGQISSEVPQNLSASRPQDRQFILSSKKLLLSDSGFYLCAWSPGANYGYTFGSGTRLTVV.

The V call is TRBV19, the J call TRBJ1-4, with TRBD1 matching over 9 bases. The CDR3 covers 15 residues. The V segment lost 4 bases and the J segment 8 bases; nucleotides outside the gene matches: 8. Germline CDR1 is LNHDA and CDR2 is SQIVND (reference sequence). CDR3 DNA sequence: TGTGCCAGTAGTAACCCGGGACAGGGCCAGGAAAAACTGTTTTTT. As protein: CASSNPGQGQEKLFF.

This chain connects TRBV7-6 to TRBJ1-1; D remains unclear. V lost 3 bases, J lost 3 bases, and 14 bases lay in between. The CDR3 has 15 residues. Germline CDR1 reads SGHVS; CDR2 reads FNYEAQ. The CDR3 DNA reads TGTGCCAGCAGCTTTCGGATCAACGGGGACACTGAAGCTTTCTTT. This codes for CASSFRINGDTEAFF.

This chain uses TRBV5-7 with TRBJ2-7; D perhaps matches TRBD2 (6 bases). TRBV5-7 is an ORF, with its function uncertain. The CDR3 length is 15 residues. Trimming took 1 base from V and 3 from J, leaving 14 bases between them. CDR3 nucleotides: TGTGCCAGCAGCTTGACCCGGGAGCCAGTCTACGAGCAGTACTTC. Its translation is CASSLTREPVYEQYF.

The rearrangement links TRBV5-8 to TRBJ1-4; possible D gene TRBD1, 5 bases. The CDR3 contains 15 residues. In germline, CDR1 is SGHTS, CDR2 YDEGEE. V gave up 0 bases and J gave up 7 bases, with 13 bases separating them. The CDR3 loop reads CASSLGTTGSEKLFF. Written as DNA, the CDR3 is TGTGCCAGCAGCTTGGGGACAACCGGGTCTGAAAAACTGTTTTTT.

A few counts support this clone. The rearrangement joins TRBV6-5 to TRBJ1-2, with TRBD1 matching over 8 bases. V trimming: 0 bases; J trimming: 6 bases; junction bases outside the gene matches: 6. The CDR3 has 15 residues. Germline-derived CDR1 and CDR2 are MNHEY and SVGAGI. Written as DNA, the CDR3 is TGTGCCAGCAGTTACTCCACAGGGGGAATGGATGGCTACACCTTC. It specifies CASSYSTGGMDGYTF.

This clone was seen more than once but under ten times. The chain employs TRBV9 and TRBJ2-7, with D perhaps TRBD2 (6 bases). Germline V gene sequence: CDR1 SGDLS, CDR2 YYNGEE. The ends were cut back, 2 bases at V and 0 bases at J, with 9 bases in the middle. The CDR3 loop spans 14 amino acids. CDR3 DNA sequence: TGTGCCAGCAGCGTTAGCGGTTACTCCTACGAGCAGTACTTC. Amino acid sequence: CASSVSGYSYEQYF.

The chain uses TRBV6-6 and TRBJ1-1; a weak D match, TRBD1 (6 bases). Trimming left V 2 bases short and J 3 bases short, with 13 bases between. CDR1 is MNHNY and CDR2 is SVGAGI in the germline V gene (reference sequence). The CDR3 runs 15 residues. In nucleotides, the CDR3 is TGTGCCAGCAGTTACGTCCGGGGGGCGCACACTGAAGCTTTCTTT. The encoded protein is CASSYVRGAHTEAFF.

This chain connects TRBV2 to TRBJ1-5; D is uncertain. This CDR3 comprises 15 residues. CDR1 is SNHLY, CDR2 FYNNEI, per germline. Trimming took off 7 bases at V and 4 bases at J, with 17 bases between the two ends. The CDR3 spells CASKPGSRANQPQHF. The CDR3 DNA is TGTGCCAGCAAGCCAGGATCGAGGGCGAATCAGCCCCAGCATTTT.

This chain links TRBV5-1 with TRBJ1-6; 9 nucleotides agree with TRBD1. Germline CDR1 and CDR2: SGHRS and YFSETQ. The CDR3 has 15 amino acids. The trim removed 3 bases at V and 8 bases at J, leaving 6 bases unmatched. Here the CDR3 DNA reads TGCGCCAGCAGCTCCTACAGGGGGCTAGATTCACCCCTCCACTTT. Translation: CASSSYRGLDSPLHF.

This sequence joins TRBV21-1 and TRBJ2-7; TRBD1, as called in the table, went unchecked against the DNA. TRBV21-1 is a pseudogene segment. This CDR3 contains 16 residues. As DNA, the CDR3 is TGTGCCAGCAGCTCAAAGGTTCCGGACAGGGCCTTCGAGCAGTACTTC. Translation: CASSSKVPDRAFEQYF.

The V call is TRBV25-1, the J call TRBJ1-1; D gene unclear. Deletions cut 7 bases from V and 0 bases from J, with 15 bases between. Germline-derived CDR1 and CDR2 are MGHDK and SYGVNS. This CDR3 comprises 15 residues. The CDR3 loop is CASNSHREVNTEAFF. The CDR3, as DNA: TGTGCCAGCAACTCCCACCGCGAAGTGAACACTGAAGCTTTCTTT.

The chain uses TRBV5-6 and TRBJ2-3; possible D gene TRBD2, 6 bases. This CDR3 contains 14 residues. CDR1 is SGHDT and CDR2 is YYEEEE in the germline V gene. V lost 3 bases to trimming and J lost 0 bases, with 8 bases between them. DNA of the CDR3: TGTGCCAGCAGCTGGGGGGTGAGCACAGATACGCAGTATTTT. Its protein product is CASSWGVSTDTQYF.

V gene TRBV6-1 combines with J gene TRBJ1-2, with 9 bases lining up with TRBD1. Germline trimming cut 6 bases from V and 4 bases from J; bases unmatched to any gene: 9. CDR3 length: 15 amino acids. Germline V lookup: CDR1 MNHNS, CDR2 SASEGT. CDR3 coding DNA: TGTGCCAGCAGGGAGGGACAGGGTCGAGCCTATGGCTACACCTTC. It specifies CASREGQGRAYGYTF.

The sample holds one count of this clone. The rearrangement links TRBV29-1 to TRBJ2-3; TRBD1 matches at 7 bases. This CDR3 has 15 amino acids. CDR1 is SQVTM and CDR2 is ANQGSEA in the germline V gene. J gave up 0 bases and V 6 bases, and 9 bases lay outside the gene matches. In DNA form, the CDR3 reads TGCAGCGTCGGAACAGGGGTCTCTAGCACAGATACGCAGTATTTT. Translation: CSVGTGVSSTDTQYF.